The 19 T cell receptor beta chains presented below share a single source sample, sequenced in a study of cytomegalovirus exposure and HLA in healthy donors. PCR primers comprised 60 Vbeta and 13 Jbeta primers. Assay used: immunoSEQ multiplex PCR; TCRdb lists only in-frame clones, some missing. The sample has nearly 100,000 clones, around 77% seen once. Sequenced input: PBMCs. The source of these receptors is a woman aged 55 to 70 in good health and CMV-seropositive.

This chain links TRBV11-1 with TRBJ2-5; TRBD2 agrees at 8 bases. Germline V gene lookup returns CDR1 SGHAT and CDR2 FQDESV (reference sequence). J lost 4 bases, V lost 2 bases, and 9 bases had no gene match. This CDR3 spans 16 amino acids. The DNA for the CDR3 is TGTGCCAGCAGCTTATTCTCCGGGAGGGGATTAGAGACCCAGTACTTC. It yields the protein CASSLFSGRGLETQYF.

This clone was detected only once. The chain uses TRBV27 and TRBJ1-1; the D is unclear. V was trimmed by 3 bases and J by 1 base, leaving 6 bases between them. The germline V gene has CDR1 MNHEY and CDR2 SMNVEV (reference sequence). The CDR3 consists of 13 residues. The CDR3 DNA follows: TGTGCCAGCAGTTTTTGGGCGAACACTGAAGCTTTCTTT. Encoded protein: CASSFWANTEAFF.

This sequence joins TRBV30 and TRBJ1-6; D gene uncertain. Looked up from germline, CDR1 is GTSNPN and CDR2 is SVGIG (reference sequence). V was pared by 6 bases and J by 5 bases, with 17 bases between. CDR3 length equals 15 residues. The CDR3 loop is CACPLRAGDNSPLHF. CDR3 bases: TGTGCCTGCCCCCTGAGGGCCGGGGATAATTCACCCCTCCACTTT. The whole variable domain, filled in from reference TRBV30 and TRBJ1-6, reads SQTIHQWPATLVQPVGSPLSLECTVEGTSNPNLYWYRQAAGRGLQLLFYSVGIGQISSEVPQNLSASRPQDRQFILSSKKLLLSDSGFYLCACPLRAGDNSPLHFGNGTRLTVT.

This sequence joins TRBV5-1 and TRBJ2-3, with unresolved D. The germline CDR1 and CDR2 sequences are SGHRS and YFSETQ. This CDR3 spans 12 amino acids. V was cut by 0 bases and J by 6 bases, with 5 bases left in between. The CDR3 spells CASSLEADTQYF. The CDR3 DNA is TGCGCCAGCAGCTTGGAAGCGGATACGCAGTATTTT.

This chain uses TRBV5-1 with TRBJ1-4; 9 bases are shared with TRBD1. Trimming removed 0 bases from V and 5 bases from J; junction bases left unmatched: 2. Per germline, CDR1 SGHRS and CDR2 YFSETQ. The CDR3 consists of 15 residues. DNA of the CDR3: TGCGCCAGCAGCTTGGATGGGACAGGGAATGAAAAACTGTTTTTT. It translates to CASSLDGTGNEKLFF.

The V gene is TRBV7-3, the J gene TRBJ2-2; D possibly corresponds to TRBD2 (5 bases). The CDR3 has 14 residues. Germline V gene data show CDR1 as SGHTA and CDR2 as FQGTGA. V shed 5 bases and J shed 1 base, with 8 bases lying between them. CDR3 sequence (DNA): TGTGCCAGCAGCCCCGGACTGAACACCGGGGAGCTGTTTTTT. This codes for CASSPGLNTGELFF. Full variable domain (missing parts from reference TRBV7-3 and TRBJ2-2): GAGVSQTPSNKVTEKGKYVELRCDPISGHTALYWYRQSLGQGPEFLIYFQGTGAADDSGLPNDRFFAVRPEGSVSTLKIQRTERGDSAVYLCASSPGLNTGELFFGEGSRLTVL.

In DNA form, the CDR3 reads TGTGCCAGCAGCCCGGGATCTAGGGTCGATGAGCAGTTCTTC. It translates to CASSPGSRVDEQFF. This chain joins TRBV5-6 and TRBJ2-1; a weak D match, TRBD2 (5 bases). The CDR3 consists of 14 residues. The V gene's germline CDR1 is SGHDT and CDR2 YYEEEE. The germline V and J ends were trimmed by 4 bases and 8 bases, with 16 bases remaining between them. Filled out from reference TRBV5-6 and TRBJ2-1, the complete variable domain reads DAGVTQSPTHLIKTRGQQVTLRCSPKSGHDTVSWYQQALGQGPQFIFQYYEEEERQRGNFPDRFSGHQFPNYSSELNVNALLLGDSALYLCASSPGSRVDEQFFGPGTRLTVL.

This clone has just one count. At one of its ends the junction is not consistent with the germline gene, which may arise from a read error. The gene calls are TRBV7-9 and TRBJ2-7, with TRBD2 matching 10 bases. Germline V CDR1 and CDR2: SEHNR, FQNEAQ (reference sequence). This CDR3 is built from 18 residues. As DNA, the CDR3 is TGTTCCAGCAGCTGGACTAGCGGCCCTACACGCGCCCTACGCGAGCAGTACTTC. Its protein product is CSSSWTSGPTRALREQYF.

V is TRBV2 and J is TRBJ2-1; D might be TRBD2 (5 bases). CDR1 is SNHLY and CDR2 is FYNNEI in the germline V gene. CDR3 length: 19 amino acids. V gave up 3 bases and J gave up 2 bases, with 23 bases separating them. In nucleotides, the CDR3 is TGTGCCAGCAGTGAGGGCCGAGCGGAACCTGAGGAGGCCTACAATGAGCAGTTCTTC. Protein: CASSEGRAEPEEAYNEQFF.

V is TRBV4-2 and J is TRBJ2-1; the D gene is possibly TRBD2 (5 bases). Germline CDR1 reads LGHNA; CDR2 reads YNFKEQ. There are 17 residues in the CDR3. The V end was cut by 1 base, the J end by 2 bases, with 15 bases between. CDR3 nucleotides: TGTGCCAGCAGCCAAGGTTTGATCCCGACTACCTACAATGAGCAGTTCTTC. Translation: CASSQGLIPTTYNEQFF.

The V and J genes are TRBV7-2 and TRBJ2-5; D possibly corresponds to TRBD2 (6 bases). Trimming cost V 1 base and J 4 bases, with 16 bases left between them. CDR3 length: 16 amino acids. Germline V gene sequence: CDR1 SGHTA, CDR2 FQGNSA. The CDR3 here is CASSLEWRGRGETQYF. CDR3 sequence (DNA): TGTGCCAGCAGCTTAGAGTGGAGGGGCCGTGGAGAGACCCAGTACTTC.

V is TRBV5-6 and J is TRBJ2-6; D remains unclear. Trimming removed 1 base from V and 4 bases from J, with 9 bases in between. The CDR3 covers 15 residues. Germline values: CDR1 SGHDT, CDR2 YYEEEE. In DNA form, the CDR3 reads TGTGCCAGCAGCTTGTTACCTAACGGGGCCAACGTCCTGACTTTC. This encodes CASSLLPNGANVLTF.

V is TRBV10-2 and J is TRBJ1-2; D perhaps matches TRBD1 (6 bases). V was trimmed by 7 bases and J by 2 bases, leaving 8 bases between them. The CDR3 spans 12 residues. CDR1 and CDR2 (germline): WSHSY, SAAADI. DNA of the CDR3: TGCGCCAGCACCCAGGGGAACTATGGCTACACCTTC. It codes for CASTQGNYGYTF.

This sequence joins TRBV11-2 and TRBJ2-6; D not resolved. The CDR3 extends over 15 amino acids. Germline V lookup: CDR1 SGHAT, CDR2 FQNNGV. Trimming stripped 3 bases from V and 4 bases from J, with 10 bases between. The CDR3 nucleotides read TGTGCCAGCAGCTTTCAGATGGGCGGGGCCAACGTCCTGACTTTC. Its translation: CASSFQMGGANVLTF.

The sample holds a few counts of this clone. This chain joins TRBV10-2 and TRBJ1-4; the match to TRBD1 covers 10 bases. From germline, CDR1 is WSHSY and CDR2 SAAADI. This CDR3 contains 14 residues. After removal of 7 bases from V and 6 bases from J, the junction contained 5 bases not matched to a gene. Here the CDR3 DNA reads TGCGCCAGCAACGACAGGGGGCAGTATGAAAAACTGTTTTTT. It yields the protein CASNDRGQYEKLFF.

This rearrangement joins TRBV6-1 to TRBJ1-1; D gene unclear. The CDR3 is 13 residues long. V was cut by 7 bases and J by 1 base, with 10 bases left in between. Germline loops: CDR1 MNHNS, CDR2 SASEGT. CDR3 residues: CASTWGANTEAFF. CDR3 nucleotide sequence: TGTGCCAGCACTTGGGGAGCGAACACTGAAGCTTTCTTT.

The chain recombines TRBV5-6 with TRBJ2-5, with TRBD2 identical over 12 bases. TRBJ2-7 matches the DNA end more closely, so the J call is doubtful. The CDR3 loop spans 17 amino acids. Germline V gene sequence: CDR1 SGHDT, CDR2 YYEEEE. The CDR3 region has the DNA TGTGCCAGCAGCTCCGTAACTAGCGGGAGGTCTGGCTACGAGCAGTACTTC. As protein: CASSSVTSGRSGYEQYF.

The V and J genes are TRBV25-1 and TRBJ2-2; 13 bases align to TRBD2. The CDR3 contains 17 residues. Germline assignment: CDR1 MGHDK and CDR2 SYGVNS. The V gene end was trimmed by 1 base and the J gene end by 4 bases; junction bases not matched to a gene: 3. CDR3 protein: CASSESGLAGRTGELFF. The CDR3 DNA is TGTGCCAGCAGTGAATCGGGACTAGCGGGACGCACCGGGGAGCTGTTTTTT.

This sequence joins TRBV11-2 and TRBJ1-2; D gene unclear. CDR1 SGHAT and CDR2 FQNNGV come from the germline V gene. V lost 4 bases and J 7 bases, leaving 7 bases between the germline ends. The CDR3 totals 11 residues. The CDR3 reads CASSSRIGYTF. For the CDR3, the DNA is TGTGCCAGCAGCTCCAGGATTGGCTACACCTTC.